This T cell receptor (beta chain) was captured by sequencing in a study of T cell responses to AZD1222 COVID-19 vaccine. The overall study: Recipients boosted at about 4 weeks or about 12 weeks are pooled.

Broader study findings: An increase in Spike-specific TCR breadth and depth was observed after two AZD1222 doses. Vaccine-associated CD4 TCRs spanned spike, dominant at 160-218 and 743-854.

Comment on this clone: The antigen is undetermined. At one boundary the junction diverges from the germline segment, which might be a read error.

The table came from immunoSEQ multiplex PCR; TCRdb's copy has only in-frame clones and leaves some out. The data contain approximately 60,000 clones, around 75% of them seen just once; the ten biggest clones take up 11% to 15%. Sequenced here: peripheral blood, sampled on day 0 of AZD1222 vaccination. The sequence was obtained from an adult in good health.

The CDR3 nucleotides are TGTGCCAGCAGCCATACGGCTCAGGCTGCGACGGCCAGGCATGTCTTC. Its protein is CASSHTAQAATARHVF. V gene TRBV3-1 (or the pseudogene TRBV3-2) combines with J gene TRBJ2-1; D gene ambiguous. In germline, CDR1 is LGHDT, CDR2 YNNKEL (reference sequence). The CDR3 sequence is 16 residues long.